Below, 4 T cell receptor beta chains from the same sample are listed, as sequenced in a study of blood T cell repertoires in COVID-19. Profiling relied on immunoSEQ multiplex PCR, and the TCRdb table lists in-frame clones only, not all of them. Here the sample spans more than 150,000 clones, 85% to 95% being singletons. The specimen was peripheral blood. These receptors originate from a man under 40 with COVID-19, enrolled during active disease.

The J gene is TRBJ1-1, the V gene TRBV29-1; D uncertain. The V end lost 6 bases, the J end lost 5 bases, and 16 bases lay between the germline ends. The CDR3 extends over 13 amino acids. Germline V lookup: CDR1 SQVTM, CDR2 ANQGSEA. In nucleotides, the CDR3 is TGCAGCGTGGAAACCTCCGCCGGGACTGAAGCTTTCTTT. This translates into CSVETSAGTEAFF.

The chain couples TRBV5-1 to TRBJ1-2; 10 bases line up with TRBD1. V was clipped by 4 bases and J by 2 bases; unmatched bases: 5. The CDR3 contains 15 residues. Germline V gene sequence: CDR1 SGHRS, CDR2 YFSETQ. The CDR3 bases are TGCGCCAGCAGCACCGGGACAGGGGAGAACTATGGCTACACCTTC. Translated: CASSTGTGENYGYTF.

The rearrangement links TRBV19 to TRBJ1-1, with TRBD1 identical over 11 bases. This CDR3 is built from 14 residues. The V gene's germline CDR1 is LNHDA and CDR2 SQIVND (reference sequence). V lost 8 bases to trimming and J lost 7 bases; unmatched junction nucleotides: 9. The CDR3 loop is CASFLGQGGGEAFF. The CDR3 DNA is TGTGCCAGTTTCCTGGGACAGGGGGGAGGTGAAGCTTTCTTT.

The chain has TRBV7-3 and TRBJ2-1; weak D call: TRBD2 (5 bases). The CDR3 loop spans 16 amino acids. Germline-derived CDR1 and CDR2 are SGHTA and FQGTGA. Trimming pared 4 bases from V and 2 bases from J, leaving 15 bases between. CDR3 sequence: CASSSLLAPPYNEQFF. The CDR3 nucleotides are TGTGCCAGCAGCTCCCTCCTAGCCCCACCCTACAATGAGCAGTTCTTC.